The source of this T cell receptor (beta chain) is a study of T cells expressing NK-cell markers. Study-level information: Sorted CD3+CD56+NKG2C+, CD3+CD56+NKG2C- and CD3+CD56-NKG2C+ T cells supplied TCR beta repertoires.

TCRdb re-called the 5' RACE reads; every CDR3 protein appears as one record, without DNA. This table lists 550,000 or so distinct CDR3 sequences. This CDR3 is 12 amino acids long. Germline CDR1 and CDR2: SEHNR and FQNEAQ (reference sequence). The J gene is TRBJ2-3, the V gene TRBV7-9. The receptor was derived from a man between 18 and 29 years old in good health. Sequenced material: blood T cells: a sorted CD56 or NKG2C T cell subset, CD4+ or CD8+ T cells, or bulk PBMC T cells (not recorded which). Here the CDR3 reads CASSRAASPQYF.